The 17 T cell receptor beta chains below come from one sample, sequenced in a study of blood T cell repertoires in COVID-19. The table came from immunoSEQ multiplex PCR; TCRdb's copy has only in-frame clones and leaves some out. The sample carries roughly 53,000 clones, over 75% recorded once. The sequenced sample consisted of peripheral blood. The receptors shown here come from a human donor in a cohort sampled during active COVID-19.

This chain joins TRBV3-1 (or the pseudogene TRBV3-2) and TRBJ1-4, with a tentative D call TRBD1 (6 bases). The CDR3 is 16 residues long. Germline V CDR1 and CDR2: LGHDT, YNNKEL (reference sequence). Trimming removed 0 bases at V and 10 bases at J, with 18 bases between. CDR3 sequence: CASSQDGGQGSAKLFF. Here the CDR3 DNA reads TGTGCCAGCAGCCAAGATGGGGGACAAGGGTCGGCAAAACTGTTTTTT.

The chain couples TRBV7-9 to TRBJ2-1, with TRBD1 identical over 9 bases. J gave up 3 bases and V 5 bases, and 5 bases lay outside the gene matches. This CDR3 has 15 residues. Germline V gene sequence: CDR1 SEHNR, CDR2 FQNEAQ (reference sequence). The CDR3 is CASSPGQGNYNEQFF. The CDR3 nucleotides are TGTGCCAGCAGCCCGGGACAGGGCAACTACAATGAGCAGTTCTTC.

This chain uses TRBV6-5 with TRBJ1-2, with 7 bases identical to TRBD1. The CDR3 runs to 14 residues. The germline CDR1 and CDR2 sequences are MNHEY and SVGAGI. V gave up 7 bases and J gave up 3 bases; unmatched junction bases: 8. CDR3 nucleotides: TGTGCCAGCACCTCCCGGGACAGAGACTATGGCTACACCTTC. It yields the protein CASTSRDRDYGYTF.

CDR3 residues: CASSEGQGLHEQYF. The CDR3, as DNA: TGTGCCAGTAGTGAGGGACAGGGGTTACACGAGCAGTACTTC. The rearrangement joins TRBV19 to TRBJ2-7; 10 nucleotides match TRBD1. The CDR3 contains 14 residues. Germline V lookup: CDR1 LNHDA, CDR2 SQIVND (reference sequence). Trimming removed 5 bases from V and 5 bases from J; junction bases left unmatched: 6.

The rearrangement uses TRBV4-3 and TRBJ2-3, with a possible D match to TRBD1 (6 bases). Trimming took off 3 bases at V and 0 bases at J, with 13 bases between the two ends. This CDR3 region has 16 residues. Germline values: CDR1 LGHNA, CDR2 YSLEER. The CDR3 reads CASSQDRRTSTDTQYF. As DNA, the CDR3 is TGCGCCAGCAGCCAGGACAGAAGAACTAGCACAGATACGCAGTATTTT.

The chain uses TRBV7-9 and TRBJ1-3, with D hard to call. CDR1 SEHNR and CDR2 FQNEAQ come from the germline V gene (reference sequence). Trimming removed 5 bases at V and 0 bases at J, with 11 bases between. The length of the CDR3 is 15 residues. CDR3 protein: CASSPTGTSGNTIYF. DNA of the CDR3: TGTGCCAGCAGCCCGACGGGTACCTCTGGAAACACCATATATTTT.

The J gene is TRBJ2-3, the V gene TRBV14; D not certain. The CDR3 length is 15 residues. Germline loops: CDR1 SGHDN, CDR2 FVKESK. V was shortened by 0 bases and J by 6 bases, with 13 bases between the two germline ends. Here the CDR3 reads CASSQDRAPSDTQYF. The CDR3 DNA reads TGTGCCAGCAGCCAAGATAGAGCCCCCTCGGATACGCAGTATTTT.

The rearrangement uses TRBV27 and TRBJ2-7, with 7 bases that match TRBD1. Germline assignment: CDR1 MNHEY and CDR2 SMNVEV (reference sequence). CDR3 length: 13 amino acids. V was pared by 4 bases and J by 6 bases, with 6 bases of the junction left unmatched. The CDR3 here is CASSSPDRSEQYF. CDR3 nucleotide sequence: TGTGCCAGCAGTTCCCCGGACAGGTCCGAGCAGTACTTC.

This chain uses TRBV5-1 with TRBJ2-5, with D perhaps matching TRBD2 (6 bases). The CDR3 runs to 13 residues. Per germline, CDR1 SGHRS and CDR2 YFSETQ. Trimming shortened V by 2 bases and J by 4 bases, and 9 bases separated the two germline ends. Here the CDR3 DNA reads TGCGCCAGCAGCTTTGGGACTTTAGAGACCCAGTACTTC. Amino acid sequence: CASSFGTLETQYF.

As regards this clone: The sample contains more than one DNA sequence encoding this CDR3. The rearrangement uses TRBV27 and TRBJ1-2; TRBD1 is a possible D gene (6 bases). The CDR3 spans 14 residues. V gave up 8 bases and J gave up 1 base, with 14 bases separating them. Looked up from germline, CDR1 is MNHEY and CDR2 is SMNVEV (reference sequence). The DNA of the CDR3 is TGTGCCAGCTCGACTAACAGGGTTAACTATGGCTACACCTTC. This encodes CASSTNRVNYGYTF.

This clone is a singleton in its sample. V and J are TRBV11-2 and TRBJ2-7; D possibly corresponds to TRBD2 (6 bases). This CDR3 is built from 15 residues. CDR1 SGHAT and CDR2 FQNNGV come from the germline V gene. Trimming took 2 bases from V and 2 from J, leaving 13 bases between them. This CDR3 is CASSLFASATYEQYF. CDR3 sequence (DNA): TGTGCCAGCAGCTTATTTGCTAGCGCGACCTACGAGCAGTACTTC.

The rearrangement uses TRBV4-1 and TRBJ1-6; TRBD1 might be the D (5 bases). V dropped 4 bases and J dropped 1 base, with 14 bases sitting between them. CDR3 size: 17 residues. The germline gives CDR1 MGHRA, CDR2 YSYEKL. CDR3 loop: CASSPRPGLSYNSPLHF. As DNA, the CDR3 is TGCGCCAGCAGCCCCCGACCAGGGTTATCCTATAATTCACCCCTCCACTTT.

This sequence joins TRBV20-1 and TRBJ1-5; D unclear. Trimming stripped 3 bases from V and 3 bases from J, with 15 bases between. From germline, CDR1 is DFQATT and CDR2 SNEGSKA (reference sequence). This CDR3 has 15 amino acids. The CDR3 DNA reads TGCAGTGCTAGTCCGAACCGAGGCCCCAATCAGCCCCAGCATTTT. It translates to CSASPNRGPNQPQHF.

This clone showed up just once. The chain recombines TRBV24-1 with TRBJ2-5; D is possibly TRBD1 (6 bases). CDR1 is KGHDR and CDR2 is SFDVKD in the germline V gene. The CDR3 is 15 residues long. With 4 bases removed from V and 2 bases from J, the gap between germline ends came to 13 bases. DNA for the CDR3: TGTGCCACCAGTGACCCCCGGACAGCGCAAGAGACCCAGTACTTC. Translating it yields CATSDPRTAQETQYF.

The chain joins TRBV2 to TRBJ2-7; 8 bases agree with TRBD1. Per germline, CDR1 SNHLY and CDR2 FYNNEI. The length of the CDR3 is 14 residues. J gave up 3 bases and V 2 bases, and 3 bases lay outside the gene matches. Written as DNA, the CDR3 is TGTGCCAGCAGTGAACAGGGGGCGGGCTACGAGCAGTACTTC. Amino acids: CASSEQGAGYEQYF.

V usage is TRBV2 and J usage is TRBJ2-3; TRBD2 agrees at 8 bases. The V and J ends lost 6 bases and 7 bases, in that order; junction bases with no gene match: 6. Germline CDR1 SNHLY, CDR2 FYNNEI. The CDR3 length is 13 residues. The CDR3 nucleotides read TGTGCCAGCAGGTCCACGGGAGGGAATACGCAGTATTTT. This translates into CASRSTGGNTQYF.

The chain employs TRBV23-1 and TRBJ1-1; no clear D gene. TRBV23-1 is flagged as an ORF with uncertain function. The ends were cut back, 0 bases at V and 3 bases at J, with 11 bases in the middle. The CDR3 is 15 amino acids. In DNA, the CDR3 is TGCGCCAGCAGTCAATCAGGAGTCTCGGACACTGAAGCTTTCTTT. This gives the protein CASSQSGVSDTEAFF.